Below, one T cell receptor beta chain is given with its context. The antigen remains undetermined. The source of the sample is a study of immune cell composition in non-small cell lung cancer. Across the whole study: Histologic subtype was mainly adenocarcinoma or squamous cell carcinoma.

TCRdb keeps only in-frame clones here, not all; method: immunoSEQ multiplex PCR. The sample lists thousands of clones, 76% seen once, with around a tenth in the top ten. General study results and limits: Top 10 clone scores and clonality were higher in squamous than adenocarcinoma.

The CDR3 runs 14 residues. Germline V gene sequence: CDR1 SGHTA, CDR2 FQGNSA. V lost 3 bases and J 2 bases, leaving 11 bases between the germline ends. This clonotype was sampled from a human donor with non-small cell lung cancer. The J gene is TRBJ2-7, the V gene TRBV7-2; D remains unclear. Material for sequencing was lung tumor tissue. CDR3 amino acids: CASSFDGRAYEQYF. The CDR3 nucleotides are TGTGCCAGCAGCTTCGACGGACGAGCCTACGAGCAGTACTTC.